This entry features one T cell receptor beta chain sequence. Its antigen is not identified. The data were obtained in a study of monozygotic twins with inflammatory bowel disease. The study's findings and limits: The inverse Simpson measure of TCRbeta diversity was lower in IBD patients than in healthy co-twins.

Via template switching, UMIs carrying a 6-nucleotide sample barcode were introduced. TCRdb re-called the 5' RACE reads; every CDR3 protein appears as one record, without DNA. The sample totals under 200,000 distinct CDR3 sequences. CDR3 size: 15 residues. Germline V gene data show CDR1 as LNHNV and CDR2 as YYDKDF (reference sequence). V usage is TRBV15 and J usage is TRBJ2-4; TCRdb selects TRBD2, and the lack of DNA leaves this call unchecked. The sequencing sample was made of blood. The sequence derives from a human donor with ulcerative colitis or Crohn's disease, or a healthy co-twin of an affected twin (not recorded which). This CDR3 is CATSRVSGTKNIQYF.